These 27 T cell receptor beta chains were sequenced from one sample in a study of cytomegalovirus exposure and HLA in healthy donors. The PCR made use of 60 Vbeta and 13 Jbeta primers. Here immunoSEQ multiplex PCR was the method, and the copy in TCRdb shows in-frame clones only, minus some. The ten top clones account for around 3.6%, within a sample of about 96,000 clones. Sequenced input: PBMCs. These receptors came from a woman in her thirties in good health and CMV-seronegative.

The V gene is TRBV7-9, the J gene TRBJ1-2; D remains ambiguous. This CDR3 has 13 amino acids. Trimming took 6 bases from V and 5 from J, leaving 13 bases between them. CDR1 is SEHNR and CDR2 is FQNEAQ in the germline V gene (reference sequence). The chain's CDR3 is CASRADQTYGYTF. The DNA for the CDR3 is TGTGCCAGCAGGGCGGATCAGACTTATGGCTACACCTTC. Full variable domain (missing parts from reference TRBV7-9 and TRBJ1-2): DTGVSQNPRHKITKRGQNVTFRCDPISEHNRLYWYRQTLGQGPEFLTYFQNEAQLEKSRLLSDRFSAERPKGSFSTLEIQRTEQGDSAMYLCASRADQTYGYTFGSGTRLTVV.

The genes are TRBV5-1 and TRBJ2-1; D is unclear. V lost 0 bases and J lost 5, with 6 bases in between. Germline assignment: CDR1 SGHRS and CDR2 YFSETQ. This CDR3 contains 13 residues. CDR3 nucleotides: TGCGCCAGCAGCTTGGCGGGTAACAATGAGCAGTTCTTC. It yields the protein CASSLAGNNEQFF.

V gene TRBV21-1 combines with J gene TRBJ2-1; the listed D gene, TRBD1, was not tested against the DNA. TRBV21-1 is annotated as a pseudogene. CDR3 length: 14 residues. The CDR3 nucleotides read TGTGCCAGCAGCAAGGGACAGGGCGGCAATGAGCAGTTCTTC. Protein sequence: CASSKGQGGNEQFF.

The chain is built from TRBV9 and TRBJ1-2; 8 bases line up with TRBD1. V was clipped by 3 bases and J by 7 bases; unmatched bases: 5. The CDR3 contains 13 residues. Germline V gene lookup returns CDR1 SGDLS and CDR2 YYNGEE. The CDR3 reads CASSARQGPGYTF. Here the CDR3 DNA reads TGTGCCAGCAGCGCGCGACAGGGGCCTGGCTACACCTTC.

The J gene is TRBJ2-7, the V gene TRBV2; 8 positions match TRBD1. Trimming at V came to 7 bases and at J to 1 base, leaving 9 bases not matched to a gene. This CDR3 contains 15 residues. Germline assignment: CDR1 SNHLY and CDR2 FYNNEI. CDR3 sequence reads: CASTEAGGGSYEQYF. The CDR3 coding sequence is TGTGCCAGCACCGAGGCAGGGGGCGGGTCCTACGAGCAGTACTTC.

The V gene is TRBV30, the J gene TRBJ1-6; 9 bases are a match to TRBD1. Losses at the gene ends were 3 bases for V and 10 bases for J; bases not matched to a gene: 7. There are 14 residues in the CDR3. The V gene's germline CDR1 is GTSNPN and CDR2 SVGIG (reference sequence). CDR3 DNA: TGTGCCTGGAGCGCAGGGACAGGGTACTCACCCCTCCACTTT. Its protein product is CAWSAGTGYSPLHF. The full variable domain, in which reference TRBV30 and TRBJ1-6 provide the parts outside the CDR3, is SQTIHQWPATLVQPVGSPLSLECTVEGTSNPNLYWYRQAAGRGLQLLFYSVGIGQISSEVPQNLSASRPQDRQFILSSKKLLLSDSGFYLCAWSAGTGYSPLHFGNGTRLTVT.

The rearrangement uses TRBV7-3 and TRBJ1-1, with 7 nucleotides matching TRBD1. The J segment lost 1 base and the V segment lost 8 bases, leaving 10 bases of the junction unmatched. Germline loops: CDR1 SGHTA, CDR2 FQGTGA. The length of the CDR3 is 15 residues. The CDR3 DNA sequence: TGTGCCAGCGCACAGGGGCCGTTACAGAACACTGAAGCTTTCTTT. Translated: CASAQGPLQNTEAFF.

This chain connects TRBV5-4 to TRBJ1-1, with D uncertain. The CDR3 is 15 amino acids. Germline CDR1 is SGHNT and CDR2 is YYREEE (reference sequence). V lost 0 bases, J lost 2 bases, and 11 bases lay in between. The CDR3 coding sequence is TGTGCCAGCAGCTTGGTCCCGCGCCAAAACACTGAAGCTTTCTTT. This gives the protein CASSLVPRQNTEAFF.

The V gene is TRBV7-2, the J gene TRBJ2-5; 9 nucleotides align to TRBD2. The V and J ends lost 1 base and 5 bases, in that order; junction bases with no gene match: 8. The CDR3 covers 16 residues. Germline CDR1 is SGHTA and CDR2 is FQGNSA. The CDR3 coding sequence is TGTGCCAGCAGCTTAGGCCTACTAGCGGGCGGGGAGACCCAGTACTTC. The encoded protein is CASSLGLLAGGETQYF.

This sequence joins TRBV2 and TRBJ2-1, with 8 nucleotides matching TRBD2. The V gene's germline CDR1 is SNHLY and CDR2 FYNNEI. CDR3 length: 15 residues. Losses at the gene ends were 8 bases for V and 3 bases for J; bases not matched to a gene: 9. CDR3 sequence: CASDLGGANYNEQFF. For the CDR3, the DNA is TGTGCCAGCGACCTCGGGGGGGCTAACTACAATGAGCAGTTCTTC.

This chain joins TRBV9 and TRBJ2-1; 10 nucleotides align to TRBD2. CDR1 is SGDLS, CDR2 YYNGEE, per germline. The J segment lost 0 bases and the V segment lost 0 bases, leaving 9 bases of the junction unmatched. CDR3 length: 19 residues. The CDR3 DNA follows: TGTGCCAGCAGCGTAGAGGCTCTAGCGGGAGTCACCTCCTACAATGAGCAGTTCTTC. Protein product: CASSVEALAGVTSYNEQFF.

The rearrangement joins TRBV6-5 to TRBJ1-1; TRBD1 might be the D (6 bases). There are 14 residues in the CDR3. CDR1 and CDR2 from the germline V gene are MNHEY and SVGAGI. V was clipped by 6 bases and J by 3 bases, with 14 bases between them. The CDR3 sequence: CASSEGGGDTEAFF. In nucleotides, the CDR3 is TGTGCCAGCAGCGAAGGGGGGGGAGACACTGAAGCTTTCTTT.

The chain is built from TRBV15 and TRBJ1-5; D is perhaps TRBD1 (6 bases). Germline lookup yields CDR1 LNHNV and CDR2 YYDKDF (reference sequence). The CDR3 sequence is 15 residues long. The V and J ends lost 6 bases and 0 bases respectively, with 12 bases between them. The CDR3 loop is CATRADRYSNQPQHF. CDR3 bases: TGTGCCACCAGGGCCGACAGGTATAGCAATCAGCCCCAGCATTTT.

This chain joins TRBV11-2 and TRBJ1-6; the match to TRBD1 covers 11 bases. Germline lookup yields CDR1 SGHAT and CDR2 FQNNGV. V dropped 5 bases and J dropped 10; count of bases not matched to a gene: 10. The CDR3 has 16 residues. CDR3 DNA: TGTGCCAGCAGCCCTATATGGACAGGGGGCGAGTCACCCCTCCACTTT. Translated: CASSPIWTGGESPLHF.

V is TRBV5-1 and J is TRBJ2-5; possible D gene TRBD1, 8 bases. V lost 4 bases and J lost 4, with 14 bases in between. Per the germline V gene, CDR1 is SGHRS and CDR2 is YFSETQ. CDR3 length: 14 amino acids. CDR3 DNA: TGCGCCAGCAGCAGTACAGGGGGGGGAGAGACCCAGTACTTC. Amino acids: CASSSTGGGETQYF.

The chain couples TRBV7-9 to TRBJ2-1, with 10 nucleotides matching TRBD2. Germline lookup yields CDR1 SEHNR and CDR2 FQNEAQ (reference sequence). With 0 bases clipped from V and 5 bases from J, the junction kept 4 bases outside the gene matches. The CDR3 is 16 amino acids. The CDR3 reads CASSLALAGAHNEQFF. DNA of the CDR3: TGTGCCAGCAGCTTAGCTCTAGCGGGAGCTCACAATGAGCAGTTCTTC.

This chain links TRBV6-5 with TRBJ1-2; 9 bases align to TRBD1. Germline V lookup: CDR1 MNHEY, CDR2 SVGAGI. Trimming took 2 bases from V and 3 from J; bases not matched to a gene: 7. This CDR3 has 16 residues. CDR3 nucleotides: TGTGCCAGCAGTTACACTTACAGGGGGCTGGACTATGGCTACACCTTC. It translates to CASSYTYRGLDYGYTF.

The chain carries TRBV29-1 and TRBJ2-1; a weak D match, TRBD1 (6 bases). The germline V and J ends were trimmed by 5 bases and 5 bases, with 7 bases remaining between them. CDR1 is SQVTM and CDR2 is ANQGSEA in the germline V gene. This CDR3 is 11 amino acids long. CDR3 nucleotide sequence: TGCAGCGTTCGGACAGACAATGAGCAGTTCTTC. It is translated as CSVRTDNEQFF.

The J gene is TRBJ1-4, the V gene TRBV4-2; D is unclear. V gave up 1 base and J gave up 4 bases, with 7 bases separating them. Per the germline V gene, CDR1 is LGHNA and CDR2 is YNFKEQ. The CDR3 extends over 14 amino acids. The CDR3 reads CASSQVEGNEKLFF. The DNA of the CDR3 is TGTGCCAGCAGCCAAGTGGAGGGTAATGAAAAACTGTTTTTT.

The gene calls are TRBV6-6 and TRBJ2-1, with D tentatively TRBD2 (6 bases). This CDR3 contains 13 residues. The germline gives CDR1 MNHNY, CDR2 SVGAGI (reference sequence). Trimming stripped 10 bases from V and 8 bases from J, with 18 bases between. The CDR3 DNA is TGTGCCACCAGGTGGCGGGGCGTAGATGAGCAGTTCTTC. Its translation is CATRWRGVDEQFF.

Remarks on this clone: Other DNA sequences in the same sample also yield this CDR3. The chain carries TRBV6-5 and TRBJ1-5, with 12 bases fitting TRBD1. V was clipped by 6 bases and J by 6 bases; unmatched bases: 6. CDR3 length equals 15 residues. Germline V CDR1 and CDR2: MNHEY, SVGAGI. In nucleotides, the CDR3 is TGTGCCAGCAGGAGGGACAGGGGGCTTGGTCAGCCCCAGCATTTT. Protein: CASRRDRGLGQPQHF.

CDR3 DNA: TGTGCCAGCAGCCGCGCAAGGACTAGCGGGGCCATTCGGGGCGAGCAGTACTTC. Protein product: CASSRARTSGAIRGEQYF. V usage is TRBV5-6 and J usage is TRBJ2-7; 12 bases fit TRBD2. The CDR3 totals 18 residues. Germline V gene sequence: CDR1 SGHDT, CDR2 YYEEEE. Unmatched junction bases numbered 17, after V lost 4 bases and J lost 6 bases.

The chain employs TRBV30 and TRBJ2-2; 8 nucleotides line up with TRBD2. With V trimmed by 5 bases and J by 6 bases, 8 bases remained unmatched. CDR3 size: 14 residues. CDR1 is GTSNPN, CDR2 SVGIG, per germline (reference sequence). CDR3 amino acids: CAWGHNGGAGELFF. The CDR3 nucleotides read TGTGCCTGGGGCCATAACGGGGGGGCCGGGGAGCTGTTTTTT.

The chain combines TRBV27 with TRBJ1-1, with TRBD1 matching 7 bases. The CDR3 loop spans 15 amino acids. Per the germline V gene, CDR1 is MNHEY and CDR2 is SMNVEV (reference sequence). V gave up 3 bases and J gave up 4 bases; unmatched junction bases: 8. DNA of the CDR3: TGTGCCAGCAGTTTGGTAAAGGGGGCGGGCACTGAAGCTTTCTTT. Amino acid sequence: CASSLVKGAGTEAFF.

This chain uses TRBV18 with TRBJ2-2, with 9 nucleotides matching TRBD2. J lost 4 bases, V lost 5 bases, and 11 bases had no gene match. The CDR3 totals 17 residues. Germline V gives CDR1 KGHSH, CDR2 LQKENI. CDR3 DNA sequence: TGTGCCAGCTCATCAGGCGGGAGGGCCATCGGCACCGGGGAGCTGTTTTTT. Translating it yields CASSSGGRAIGTGELFF.

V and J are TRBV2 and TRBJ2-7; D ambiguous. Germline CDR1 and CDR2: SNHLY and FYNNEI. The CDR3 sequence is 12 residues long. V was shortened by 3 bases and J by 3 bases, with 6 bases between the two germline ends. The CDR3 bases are TGTGCCAGCAGTGAGGGCCTCTACGAGCAGTACTTC. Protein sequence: CASSEGLYEQYF. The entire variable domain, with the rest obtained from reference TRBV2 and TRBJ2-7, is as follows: EPEVTQTPSHQVTQMGQEVILRCVPISNHLYFYWYRQILGQKVEFLVSFYNNEISEKSEIFDDQFSVERPDGSNFTLKIRSTKLEDSAMYFCASSEGLYEQYFGPGTRLTVT.

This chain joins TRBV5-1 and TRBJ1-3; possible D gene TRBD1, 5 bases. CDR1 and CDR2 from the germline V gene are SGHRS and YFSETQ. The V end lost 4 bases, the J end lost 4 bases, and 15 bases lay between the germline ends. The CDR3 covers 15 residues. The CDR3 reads CASSLLPTEGNTIYF. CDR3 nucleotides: TGCGCCAGCAGCCTTCTCCCGACAGAGGGAAACACCATATATTTT.